The T cell receptor beta chain described here comes from a study of identical twins. This clonotype was detected only a few times. Its antigen is not identified. Using its own MiXCR run on the 5' RACE reads, TCRdb lists one record per CDR3 protein. Of about 240,000 distinct CDR3 sequences listed, about 12% are singletons. Study findings and constraints: For out-of-frame beta sequences, excess twin sharing was weaker. Instead of following the same donors, the conclusions were based on cross-sectional statistical analysis.

The data were also submitted as part of a second study, on yellow fever vaccine responses in identical twins.

The sequenced sample was memory (CD45RO+) T cells sorted from blood. The source of this sequence is a woman under 30 in good health.

This CDR3 reads CASSWNRGSSRNEQFF. In nucleotides, the CDR3 is TGTGCCAGCAGTTGGAATCGCGGGAGTAGTAGGAATGAGCAGTTCTTC. The chain joins TRBV12-3 or TRBV12-4 to TRBJ2-1; TRBD2 matches 7 bases. The CDR3 contains 16 residues. The ends lost 4 bases at V and 7 bases at J; junction bases unmatched: 13.